These 11 T cell receptor beta chains were all obtained from the same sample, sequenced in a study of regulatory T cells in long-lasting Graves disease. Time point in this sample: newly diagnosed GD, antithyroid drugs for less than 3 months. Researchers made the TCR library from RNA that was extracted from PBMCs. Arm-PCR of CDR3 regions and iRepertoire HTBI primers were used to build TCR beta libraries. TCRdb processed the multiplex PCR reads anew with MiXCR; each CDR3 protein has one entry. The table lists around 480,000 distinct CDR3 sequences, 16% of them singletons, with 9% to 15% in the top ten. These data were also filed under a second study, of T cells in Graves' hyperthyroidism and ophthalmopathy.

The sequences come from peripheral blood mononuclear cells (PBMCs), collected at new diagnosis, from a patient treated with antithyroid drugs. The receptor set was obtained from a man aged 40-49 years with Graves disease.

This clonotype was counted ten times or more. The rearrangement uses TRBV28 and TRBJ2-7; TRBD2 might be the D (6 bases). The CDR3 covers 16 residues. Germline CDR1 reads MDHEN; CDR2 reads SYDVKM. V was pared by 6 bases and J by 2 bases, with 20 bases between. CDR3 in DNA: TGTGCCAGCAGCTCCTTTGACGCGGGAAGTCCCTACGAGCAGTACTTC. It is translated as CASSSFDAGSPYEQYF.

This clonotype was recorded a few times. The CDR3 does not close with the conserved phenylalanine or tryptophan, likely indicating a read error. The V call is TRBV7-9, the J call TRBJ2-7; D is uncertain. The V end lost 1 base, the J end lost 6 bases, and 7 bases lay between the germline ends. CDR1 and CDR2 (germline): SEHNR, FQNEAQ (reference sequence). The CDR3 is made up of 12 amino acids. The CDR3 sequence is CASSLGWTEQYL. DNA of the CDR3: TGTGCCAGCAGCTTAGGGTGGACCGAGCAGTACTTA.

This clonotype has at least ten counts. The chain joins TRBV20-1 to TRBJ2-1; perhaps TRBD2 as D (5 bases). With 0 bases removed from V and 6 bases from J, the gap between germline ends came to 12 bases. Per germline, CDR1 DFQATT and CDR2 SNEGSKA (reference sequence). This CDR3 has 14 residues. The CDR3 DNA follows: TGCAGTGCTAGAGATGGTTCCCGGGGCAATGAGCAGTTCTTC. As protein: CSARDGSRGNEQFF.

CDR3 nucleotides: TGTGCCAGCAGCCCGGAGGAGGGTGAGCGCAATGAGCAGTTCTTC. Its protein is CASSPEEGERNEQFF. The chain couples TRBV11-1 to TRBJ2-1; possible D gene TRBD2, 6 bases. V dropped 5 bases and J dropped 6 bases, with 17 bases sitting between them. This CDR3 has 15 residues. Germline CDR1 is SGHAT and CDR2 is FQDESV (reference sequence).

This clonotype has at least ten counts. The rearrangement links TRBV10-3 to TRBJ2-7; weak D call: TRBD1 (5 bases). This CDR3 is built from 13 residues. V was clipped by 2 bases and J by 3 bases, with 8 bases between them. The germline V gene encodes CDR1 ENHRY and CDR2 SYGVKD. CDR3 coding DNA: TGTGCCATCAGTGAGGACAGAGGCTACGAGCAGTACTTC. Its translation is CAISEDRGYEQYF.

This clonotype has ten or more counts. The V gene is TRBV4-1, the J gene TRBJ1-5; no clear D. CDR1 is MGHRA, CDR2 YSYEKL, per germline. The CDR3 is 16 amino acids. Between the trimmed V and J ends, which lost 4 bases and 3 bases, there was a span of 16 bases. The CDR3, as DNA: TGCGCCAGCAGCCTTACTCCTAGGGATTTCAATCAGCCCCAGCATTTT. This translates into CASSLTPRDFNQPQHF.

The sample holds a few counts of this clonotype. This chain joins TRBV29-1 and TRBJ2-1, with D possibly matching TRBD1 (6 bases). With 0 bases removed from V and 0 bases from J, the gap between germline ends came to 12 bases. The V gene's germline CDR1 is SQVTM and CDR2 ANQGSEA. This CDR3 spans 16 amino acids. The chain's CDR3 is CSVEDPDRRSYNEQFF. The DNA for the CDR3 is TGCAGCGTTGAAGATCCGGACAGACGCTCCTACAATGAGCAGTTCTTC.

In its sample, this clonotype was seen many times. The J gene is TRBJ1-6, the V gene TRBV7-9, with D hard to call. CDR1 is SEHNR, CDR2 FQNEAQ, per germline (reference sequence). This CDR3 is built from 15 residues. V lost 2 bases and J lost 5, with 10 bases in between. As DNA, the CDR3 is TGTGCCAGCAGCTTAAGGGAGGCCAATAATTCACCCCTCCACTTT. Translation: CASSLREANNSPLHF.

This clonotype has ten or more counts. This chain connects TRBV28 to TRBJ2-5; D is tentatively TRBD1 or TRBD2 (5 bases each). V was clipped by 7 bases and J by 14 bases, with 14 bases between them. The V gene's germline CDR1 is MDHEN and CDR2 SYDVKM. The CDR3 runs 10 residues. The chain's CDR3 is CASIRDPIYF. The CDR3 region has the DNA TGTGCCAGCATCCGGGACCCCATTTACTTC. The full variable domain, rest sourced from reference TRBV28 and TRBJ2-5, is DVKVTQSSRYLVKRTGEKVFLECVQDMDHENMFWYRQDPGLGLRLIYFSYDVKMKEKGDIPEGYSVSREKKERFSLILESASTNQTSMYLCASIRDPIYFGPGTRLLVL.

The chain combines TRBV18 with TRBJ2-1; 7 bases map to TRBD1. The V gene's germline CDR1 is KGHSH and CDR2 LQKENI. This CDR3 region has 14 residues. V was clipped by 0 bases and J by 10 bases; unmatched bases: 6. CDR3 loop: CASSPPVRTGEQFF. In nucleotides, the CDR3 is TGTGCCAGCTCACCACCTGTACGGACAGGCGAGCAGTTCTTC.

This clonotype has a single count. V gene TRBV19 combines with J gene TRBJ2-5; 13 nucleotides align to TRBD2. Matching the DNA end better, TRBJ2-1 makes the J call doubtful. This CDR3 has 17 amino acids. Germline V gene sequence: CDR1 LNHDA, CDR2 SQIVND (reference sequence). The CDR3 loop reads CASRLTSGRVGRSEQFF. In DNA, the CDR3 is TGTGCCAGTAGGCTAACTAGCGGGAGGGTGGGCCGGAGTGAGCAGTTCTTC.